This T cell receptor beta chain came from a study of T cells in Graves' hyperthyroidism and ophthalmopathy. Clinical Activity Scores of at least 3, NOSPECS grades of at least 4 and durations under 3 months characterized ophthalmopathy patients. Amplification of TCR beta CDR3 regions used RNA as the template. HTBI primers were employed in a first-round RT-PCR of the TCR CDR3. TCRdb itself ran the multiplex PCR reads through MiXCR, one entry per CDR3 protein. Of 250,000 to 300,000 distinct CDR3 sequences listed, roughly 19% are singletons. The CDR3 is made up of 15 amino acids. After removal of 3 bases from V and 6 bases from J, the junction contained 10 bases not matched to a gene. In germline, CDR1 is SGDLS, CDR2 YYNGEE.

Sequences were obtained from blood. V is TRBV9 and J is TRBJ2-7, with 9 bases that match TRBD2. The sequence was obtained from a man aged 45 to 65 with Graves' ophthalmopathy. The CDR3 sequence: CASSDLAGSQGEQYF. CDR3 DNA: TGTGCCAGCAGCGACCTAGCGGGGTCCCAAGGCGAGCAGTACTTC. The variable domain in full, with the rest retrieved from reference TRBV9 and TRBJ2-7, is DSGVTQTPKHLITATGQRVTLRCSPRSGDLSVYWYQQSLDQGLQFLIQYYNGEERAKGNILERFSAQQFPDLHSELNLSSLELGDSALYFCASSDLAGSQGEQYFGPGTRLTVT.